The 3 T cell receptor beta chains below come from one sample, sequenced in a study of identical twins. In TCRdb, the 5' RACE reads were re-called with MiXCR into one record per CDR3 protein. The sample yields about 660,000 distinct CDR3 sequences, over 8.5% seen once. In addition, the sample was reused for a study of yellow fever vaccine responses in identical twins.

Sequencing was performed on PBMCs. The receptors originated from a woman between 18 and 30 years old in good health.

This clonotype appeared a few times. The CDR3 DNA follows: TGTGCCAGCAGCTTACTCGTTCCGGGAGGTATCCTCTCTGGGGCCAACGTCCTGACTTTC. It specifies CASSLLVPGGILSGANVLTF. The chain recombines TRBV11-1 with TRBJ2-6; 7 bases are a match to TRBD2. CDR3 size: 20 residues. Germline V gene sequence: CDR1 SGHAT, CDR2 FQDESV (reference sequence). V lost 2 bases to trimming and J lost 0 bases; unmatched junction nucleotides: 13.

The sample holds a few counts of this clonotype. The chain uses TRBV14 and TRBJ2-5, with 8 nucleotides matching TRBD2. Trimming cost V 4 bases and J 3 bases; bases outside gene matches: 4. Germline lookup yields CDR1 SGHDN and CDR2 FVKESK. The CDR3 extends over 14 amino acids. The CDR3 sequence is CASSLLTSEETQYF. CDR3 coding DNA: TGTGCCAGCAGCCTCCTGACTAGCGAAGAGACCCAGTACTTC. Filled out from reference TRBV14 and TRBJ2-5, the complete variable domain reads EAGVTQFPSHSVIEKGQTVTLRCDPISGHDNLYWYRRVMGKEIKFLLHFVKESKQDESGMPNNRFLAERTGGTYSTLKVQPAELEDSGVYFCASSLLTSEETQYFGPGTRLLVL.

In this sample, this clonotype turned up a few times. In DNA, the CDR3 is TGTGCCAGCAGTGAGGGGACAGGGGAACCAGATACGCAGTATTTT. This translates into CASSEGTGEPDTQYF. V gene TRBV25-1 combines with J gene TRBJ2-3; 10 nucleotides align to TRBD1. The CDR3 is made up of 15 amino acids. V trimming: 3 bases; J trimming: 4 bases; junction bases outside the gene matches: 4. Germline CDR1 and CDR2: MGHDK and SYGVNS.